The present TCR beta chain was sequenced within a study of shared clonotypes between healthy human individuals. Findings and limits, study-wide: Few donors restricted represented genetic and exposure-history diversity. In a few donors, around 5.5% of naive CD4 clonotypes appeared in common.

The germline gives CDR1 SGHAT, CDR2 FQNNGV. The CDR3 has 16 residues. Losses at the gene ends were 1 base for V and 0 bases for J; bases not matched to a gene: 3. As originally analysed: ImmunoSEQ output lacked quality scores and full-length reads, limiting matched filtering. Sequencing was performed with immunoSEQ multiplex PCR; in TCRdb, only in-frame clones are kept and a portion is missing. For V, J and clone size, that table is used; D and trimming come from the DNA. Among 2 million to 3 million clones listed, roughly 93% were seen once. This clone has a single count. No antigen is known for it. The TCR comes from a man aged 18 to 29 in good health. Some clones in this sample may be carry-over from other donors' samples. This chain connects TRBV11-2 to TRBJ2-3, with 8 bases that match TRBD2. Sample: naive CD4+ T cells from PBMCs. The subset here: CD45RA+ positively selected. CDR3 DNA: TGTGCCAGCAGCTTAGGGCCTAGCGGGAGCACAGATACGCAGTATTTT. Its protein product is CASSLGPSGSTDTQYF. The complete variable domain, with remaining parts taken from reference TRBV11-2 and TRBJ2-3, reads EAGVAQSPRYKIIEKRQSVAFWCNPISGHATLYWYQQILGQGPKLLIQFQNNGVVDDSQLPKDRFSAERLKGVDSTLKIQPAKLEDSAVYLCASSLGPSGSTDTQYFGPGTRLTVL.